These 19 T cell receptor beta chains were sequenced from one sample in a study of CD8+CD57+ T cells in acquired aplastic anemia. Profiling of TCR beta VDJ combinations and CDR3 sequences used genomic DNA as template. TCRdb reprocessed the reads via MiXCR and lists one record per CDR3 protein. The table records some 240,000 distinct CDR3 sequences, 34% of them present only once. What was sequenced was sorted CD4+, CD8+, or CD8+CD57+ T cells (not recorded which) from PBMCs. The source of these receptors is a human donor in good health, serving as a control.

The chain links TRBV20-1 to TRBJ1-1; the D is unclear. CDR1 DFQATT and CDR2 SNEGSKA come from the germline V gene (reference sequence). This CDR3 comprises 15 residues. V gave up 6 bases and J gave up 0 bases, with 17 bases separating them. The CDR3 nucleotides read TGCAGTGCCAGCCATAGGACGGTCATGAACACTGAAGCTTTCTTT. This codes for CSASHRTVMNTEAFF.

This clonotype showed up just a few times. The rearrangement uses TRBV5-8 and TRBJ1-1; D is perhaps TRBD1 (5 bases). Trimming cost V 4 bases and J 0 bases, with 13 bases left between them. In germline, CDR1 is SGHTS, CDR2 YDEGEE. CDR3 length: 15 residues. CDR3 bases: TGTGCCAGCAGCCCTGGGGCCTCTATGAACACTGAAGCTTTCTTT. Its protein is CASSPGASMNTEAFF.

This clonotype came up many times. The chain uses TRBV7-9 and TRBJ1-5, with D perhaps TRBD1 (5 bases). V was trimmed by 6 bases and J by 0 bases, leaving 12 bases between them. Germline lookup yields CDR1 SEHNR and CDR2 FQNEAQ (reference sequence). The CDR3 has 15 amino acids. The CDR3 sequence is CASSRGVGSNQPQHF. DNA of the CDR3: TGTGCCAGCAGTAGAGGGGTTGGTAGCAATCAGCCCCAGCATTTT.

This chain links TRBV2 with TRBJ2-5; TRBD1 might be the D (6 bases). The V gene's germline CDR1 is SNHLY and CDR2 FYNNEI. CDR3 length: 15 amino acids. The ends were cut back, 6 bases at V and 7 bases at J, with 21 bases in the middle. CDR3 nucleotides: TGTGCCAGCAGCGTAAGGGGGACCGCCGGAGCGACCCAGTACTTC. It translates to CASSVRGTAGATQYF.

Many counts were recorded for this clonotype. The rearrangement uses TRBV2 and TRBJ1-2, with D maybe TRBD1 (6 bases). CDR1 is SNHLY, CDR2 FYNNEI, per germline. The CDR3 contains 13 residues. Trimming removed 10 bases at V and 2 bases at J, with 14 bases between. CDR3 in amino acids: CAIQRQENYGYTF. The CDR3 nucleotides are TGTGCCATCCAAAGACAGGAGAACTATGGCTACACCTTC.

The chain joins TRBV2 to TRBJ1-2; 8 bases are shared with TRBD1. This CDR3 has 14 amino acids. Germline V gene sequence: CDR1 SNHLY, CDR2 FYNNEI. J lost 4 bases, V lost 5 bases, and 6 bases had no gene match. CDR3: CASSLPGTGYGYTF. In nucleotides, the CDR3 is TGTGCCAGCAGTCTCCCAGGGACAGGCTATGGCTACACCTTC.

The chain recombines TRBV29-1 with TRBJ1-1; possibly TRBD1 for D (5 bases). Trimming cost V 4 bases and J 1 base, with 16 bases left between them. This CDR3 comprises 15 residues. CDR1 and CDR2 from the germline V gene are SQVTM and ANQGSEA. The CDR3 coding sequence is TGCAGCGTTGTGCTGGGGGGTACAGCGAACACTGAAGCTTTCTTT. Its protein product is CSVVLGGTANTEAFF.

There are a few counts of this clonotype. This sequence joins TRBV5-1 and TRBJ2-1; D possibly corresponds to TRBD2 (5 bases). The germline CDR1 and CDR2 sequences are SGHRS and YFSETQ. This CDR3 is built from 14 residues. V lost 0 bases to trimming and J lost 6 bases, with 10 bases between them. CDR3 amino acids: CASSLVLARNEQFF. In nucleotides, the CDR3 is TGCGCCAGCAGCTTGGTCCTAGCACGCAATGAGCAGTTCTTC.

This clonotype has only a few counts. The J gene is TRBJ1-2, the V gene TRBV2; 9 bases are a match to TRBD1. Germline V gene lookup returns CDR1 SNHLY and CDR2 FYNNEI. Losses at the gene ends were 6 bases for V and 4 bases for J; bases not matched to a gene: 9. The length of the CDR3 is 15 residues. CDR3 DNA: TGTGCCAGCAGCTCCTGGACAGGGGACGGCTATGGCTACACCTTC. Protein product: CASSSWTGDGYGYTF.

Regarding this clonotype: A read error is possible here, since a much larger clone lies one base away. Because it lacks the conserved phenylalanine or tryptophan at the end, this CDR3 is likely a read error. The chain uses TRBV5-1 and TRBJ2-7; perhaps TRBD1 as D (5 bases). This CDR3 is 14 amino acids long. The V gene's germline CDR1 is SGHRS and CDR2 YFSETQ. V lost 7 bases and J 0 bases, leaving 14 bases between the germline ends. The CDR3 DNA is TGCGCCAGCCGGTCGACAGAACTCTCCTACGAGCAGTACCTC. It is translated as CASRSTELSYEQYL.

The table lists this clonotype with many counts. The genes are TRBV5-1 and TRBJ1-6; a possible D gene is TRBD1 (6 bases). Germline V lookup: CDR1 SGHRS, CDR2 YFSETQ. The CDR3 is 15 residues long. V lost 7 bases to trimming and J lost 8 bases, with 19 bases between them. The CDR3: CASGRGDTGDSPLHF. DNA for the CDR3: TGCGCCAGCGGCCGTGGGGACACCGGGGATTCACCCCTCCACTTT.

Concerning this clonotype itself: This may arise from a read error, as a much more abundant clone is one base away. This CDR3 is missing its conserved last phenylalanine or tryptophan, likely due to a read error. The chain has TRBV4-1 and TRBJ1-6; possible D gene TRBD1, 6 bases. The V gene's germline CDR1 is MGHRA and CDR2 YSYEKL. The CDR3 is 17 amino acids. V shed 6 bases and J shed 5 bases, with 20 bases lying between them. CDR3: CASRQPTSTGNNSPLHS. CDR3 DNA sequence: TGCGCCAGCAGGCAACCGACGAGCACAGGGAATAATTCACCCCTCCACTCT.

CDR3 region: CAIRGETRGNYEQYF. As DNA, the CDR3 is TGTGCCATCAGGGGGGAAACGCGGGGCAACTACGAGCAGTACTTC. V and J are TRBV10-3 and TRBJ2-7, with D tentatively TRBD2 (6 bases). Between the trimmed V and J ends, which lost 6 bases and 3 bases, there was a span of 18 bases. CDR1 and CDR2 from the germline V gene are ENHRY and SYGVKD. There are 15 residues in the CDR3.

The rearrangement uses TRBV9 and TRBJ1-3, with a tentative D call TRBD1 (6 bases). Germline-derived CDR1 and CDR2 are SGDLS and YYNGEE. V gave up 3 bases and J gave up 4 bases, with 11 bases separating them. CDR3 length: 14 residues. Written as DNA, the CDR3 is TGTGCCAGCAGCGGGGCAGGGGCCGGAAACACCATATATTTT. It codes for CASSGAGAGNTIYF. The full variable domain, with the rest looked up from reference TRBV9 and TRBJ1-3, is DSGVTQTPKHLITATGQRVTLRCSPRSGDLSVYWYQQSLDQGLQFLIQYYNGEERAKGNILERFSAQQFPDLHSELNLSSLELGDSALYFCASSGAGAGNTIYFGEGSWLTVV.

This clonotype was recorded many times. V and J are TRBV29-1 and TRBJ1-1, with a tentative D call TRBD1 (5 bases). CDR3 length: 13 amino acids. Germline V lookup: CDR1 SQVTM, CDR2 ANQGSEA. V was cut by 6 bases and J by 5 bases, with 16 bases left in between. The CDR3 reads CSVGGGEGTEAFF. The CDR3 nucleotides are TGCAGCGTAGGAGGTGGGGAGGGGACTGAAGCTTTCTTT. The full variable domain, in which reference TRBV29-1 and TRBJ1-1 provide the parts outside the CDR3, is SAVISQKPSRDICQRGTSLTIQCQVDSQVTMMFWYRQQPGQSLTLIATANQGSEATYESGFVIDKFPISRPNLTFSTLTVSNMSPEDSSIYLCSVGGGEGTEAFFGQGTRLTVV.

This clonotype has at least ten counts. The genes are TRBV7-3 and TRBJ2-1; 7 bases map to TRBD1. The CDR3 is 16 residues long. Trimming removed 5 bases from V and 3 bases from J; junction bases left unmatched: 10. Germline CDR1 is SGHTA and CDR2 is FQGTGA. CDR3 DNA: TGTGCCAGCAGCCCGCTAGGGACAGAAGACTACAATGAGCAGTTCTTC. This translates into CASSPLGTEDYNEQFF. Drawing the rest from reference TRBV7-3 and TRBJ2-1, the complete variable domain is GAGVSQTPSNKVTEKGKYVELRCDPISGHTALYWYRQSLGQGPEFLIYFQGTGAADDSGLPNDRFFAVRPEGSVSTLKIQRTERGDSAVYLCASSPLGTEDYNEQFFGPGTRLTVL.

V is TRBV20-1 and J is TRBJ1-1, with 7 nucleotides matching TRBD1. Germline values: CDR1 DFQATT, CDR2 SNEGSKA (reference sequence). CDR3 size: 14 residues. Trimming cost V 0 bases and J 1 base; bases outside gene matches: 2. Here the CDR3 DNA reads TGCAGTGCTAGAGAGGGGACAGCGAACACTGAAGCTTTCTTT. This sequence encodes CSAREGTANTEAFF.

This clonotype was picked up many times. DNA for the CDR3: TGCGCCAGCAGCTTGGGGCTGATACTGAACACTGAAGCTTTCTTT. Its protein is CASSLGLILNTEAFF. The V and J genes are TRBV5-1 and TRBJ1-1; no firm D call. The V gene lost 0 bases and the J gene lost 0 bases, with 9 bases spanning the gap. CDR3 size: 15 residues. Germline-derived CDR1 and CDR2 are SGHRS and YFSETQ.

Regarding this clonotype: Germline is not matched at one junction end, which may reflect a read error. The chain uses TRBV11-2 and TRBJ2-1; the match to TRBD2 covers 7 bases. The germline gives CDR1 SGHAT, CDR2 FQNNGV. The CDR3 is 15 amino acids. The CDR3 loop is CAGSFGGVGYNEQFF. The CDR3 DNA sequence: TGTGCCGGCAGCTTTGGGGGGGTTGGCTACAATGAGCAGTTCTTC.